The next 16 T cell receptor beta chains were all read from a single sample in a study of blood T cells in healthy people across ages. Through a sample-barcoded 5' primer and a J-beta primer mix, a second PCR was run for roughly 6 to 12 cycles. TCRdb re-called the 5' RACE reads with MiXCR, one entry per CDR3 protein. There are more than 900,000 distinct CDR3 sequences in the sample; approximately 25% occur only once, and 0.65% to 0.75% lies in the top ten. In addition, the sample was reused for a study of T cells of mothers and their children.

Sequencing was performed on blood. The source of these receptors is a girl aged 2 to 9 in good health.

This clonotype was picked up a small number of times. This chain's CDR3 is CASSGVPHGKNIQYF. For the CDR3, the DNA is TGTGCCAGCAGCGGCGTCCCCCACGGCAAAAACATTCAGTACTTC. The V gene is TRBV5-5, the J gene TRBJ2-4, with D unclear. The V end was cut by 4 bases, the J end by 3 bases, with 14 bases between. CDR3 length equals 15 residues. The germline V gene encodes CDR1 SGHKS and CDR2 YYEKEE (reference sequence).

The gene calls are TRBV29-1 and TRBJ1-2; 10 nucleotides line up with TRBD1. The CDR3 runs to 13 residues. CDR1 is SQVTM and CDR2 is ANQGSEA in the germline V gene. V lost 6 bases to trimming and J lost 8 bases; unmatched junction nucleotides: 9. The chain's CDR3 is CSVWDRGEGGYTF. The CDR3 nucleotides read TGCAGCGTGTGGGACAGGGGAGAAGGCGGCTACACCTTC.

The chain has TRBV27 and TRBJ2-7; no clear D gene. This CDR3 is built from 12 residues. The V gene lost 7 bases and the J gene lost 2 bases, with 9 bases spanning the gap. Looked up from germline, CDR1 is MNHEY and CDR2 is SMNVEV (reference sequence). The CDR3 sequence is CASIGSPYEQYF. The CDR3 DNA reads as TGTGCCAGCATTGGTTCACCCTACGAGCAGTACTTC.

This clonotype showed up just a few times. The chain uses TRBV20-1 and TRBJ2-7; 7 bases are a match to TRBD2. CDR1 and CDR2 from the germline V gene are DFQATT and SNEGSKA (reference sequence). With V trimmed by 1 base and J by 0 bases, 9 bases remained unmatched. This CDR3 is 16 amino acids long. CDR3 in DNA: TGCAGTGCTAGAGGGGAGGGACTGACAAGCTCCTACGAGCAGTACTTC. As protein: CSARGEGLTSSYEQYF.

V usage is TRBV20-1 and J usage is TRBJ1-2, with TRBD1 as a possible D gene (6 bases). Germline V gene data show CDR1 as DFQATT and CDR2 as SNEGSKA (reference sequence). V dropped 0 bases and J dropped 2 bases, with 13 bases sitting between them. The CDR3 is 15 residues long. In DNA, the CDR3 is TGCAGTGCTAGAGATCTCCAGGGGACAAACTATGGCTACACCTTC. It yields the protein CSARDLQGTNYGYTF.

There are a few counts of this clonotype. V usage is TRBV4-1 and J usage is TRBJ1-1; D call uncertain. This CDR3 has 16 amino acids. The germline V and J ends were trimmed by 1 base and 0 bases, with 12 bases remaining between them. CDR1 is MGHRA and CDR2 is YSYEKL in the germline V gene. The CDR3 sequence: CASSQVTVLMNTEAFF. CDR3 nucleotide sequence: TGCGCCAGCAGCCAAGTTACCGTACTGATGAACACTGAAGCTTTCTTT.

The sample holds a few counts of this clonotype. This chain connects TRBV12-3 or TRBV12-4 to TRBJ2-7; possibly TRBD1 for D (7 bases). There are 13 residues in the CDR3. With 11 bases removed from V and 5 bases from J, the gap between germline ends came to 19 bases. The CDR3 protein is CAAARQGGDEQYF. In DNA, the CDR3 is TGTGCCGCGGCCCGACAGGGAGGTGACGAGCAGTACTTC.

The sample holds one count of this clonotype. The CDR3 carries no conserved terminal phenylalanine or tryptophan, so it likely arises from a read error. The V gene is TRBV19, the J gene TRBJ2-1; possibly TRBD2 for D (5 bases). The CDR3 has 12 amino acids. V dropped 1 base and J dropped 10 bases, with 8 bases sitting between them. The germline gives CDR1 LNHDA, CDR2 SQIVND (reference sequence). In nucleotides, the CDR3 is TGTGCCAGTAGTATAGGTGGCGGGGAGCAGTTCCTC. Amino acids: CASSIGGGEQFL.

This clonotype came up a few times. The CDR3 coding sequence is TGTGCCAGCAGCTTCACCAAAGAGTCCGAGCAGTACTTC. As protein: CASSFTKESEQYF. The chain recombines TRBV7-6 with TRBJ2-7, with no clear D. Trimming took off 3 bases at V and 6 bases at J, with 12 bases between the two ends. The CDR3 contains 13 residues. The germline CDR1 and CDR2 sequences are SGHVS and FNYEAQ.

This rearrangement joins TRBV29-1 to TRBJ1-1; D remains ambiguous. The CDR3 is 14 residues long. The germline V gene encodes CDR1 SQVTM and CDR2 ANQGSEA. Trimming pared 6 bases from V and 3 bases from J, leaving 17 bases between. CDR3 sequence: CSVLVVIRDTEAFF. CDR3 bases: TGCAGCGTGTTGGTAGTGATAAGGGACACTGAAGCTTTCTTT.

This clonotype was observed a few times. The genes are TRBV3-1 and TRBJ2-5; tentatively, D is TRBD2 (5 bases). Germline values: CDR1 LGHDT, CDR2 YNNKEL (reference sequence). This CDR3 is built from 14 residues. V was trimmed by 2 bases and J by 5 bases, leaving 12 bases between them. The CDR3, as DNA: TGTGCCAGCAGCCAACAATTACTAGGCGAGACCCAGTACTTC. It is translated as CASSQQLLGETQYF.

This clonotype was seen more than once but under ten times. The V and J genes are TRBV5-1 and TRBJ1-5; 10 nucleotides align to TRBD1. Germline CDR1 reads SGHRS; CDR2 reads YFSETQ. The CDR3 covers 15 residues. Unmatched junction bases numbered 5, after V lost 4 bases and J lost 4 bases. The CDR3 nucleotides read TGCGCCAGCAGCCCCTGGACAGGGGGGAATCAGCCCCAGCATTTT. The encoded protein is CASSPWTGGNQPQHF.

This clonotype was detected a few times. This rearrangement joins TRBV5-1 to TRBJ2-4, with D tentatively TRBD1 or TRBD2 (5 bases each). Trimming took off 6 bases at V and 5 bases at J, with 9 bases between the two ends. This CDR3 comprises 12 residues. Germline CDR1 reads SGHRS; CDR2 reads YFSETQ. The CDR3 sequence: CASIGTENIQYF. The CDR3 nucleotides read TGCGCCAGCATCGGGACGGAAAACATTCAGTACTTC.

The table lists this clonotype with a few counts. The rearrangement joins TRBV20-1 to TRBJ2-7; 12 nucleotides agree with TRBD2. CDR1 is DFQATT, CDR2 SNEGSKA, per germline (reference sequence). V shed 1 base and J 3 bases; nucleotides not matched to a gene: 4. The CDR3 is 15 residues long. The DNA for the CDR3 is TGCAGTGCTAGAGGCTTGACTAGCGGGAGCTACGAGCAGTACTTC. Amino acids: CSARGLTSGSYEQYF.

The chain carries TRBV7-9 and TRBJ2-3, with D possibly being TRBD1 (6 bases). Germline V gene sequence: CDR1 SEHNR, CDR2 FQNEAQ (reference sequence). This CDR3 comprises 16 residues. V was cut by 1 base and J by 5 bases, with 16 bases left in between. The CDR3 spells CASSLGQALRLDTQYF. CDR3 nucleotide sequence: TGTGCCAGCAGCTTAGGACAGGCACTGCGGTTAGATACGCAGTATTTT.

The J gene is TRBJ2-7, the V gene TRBV4-1; 7 nucleotides align to TRBD2. CDR3 length: 17 residues. The V and J ends lost 2 bases and 5 bases, in that order; junction bases with no gene match: 15. The germline gives CDR1 MGHRA, CDR2 YSYEKL. CDR3 region: CASSQSGLGLAENEQYF. The CDR3 DNA reads as TGCGCCAGCAGCCAATCCGGGTTAGGCCTAGCGGAGAACGAGCAGTACTTC.